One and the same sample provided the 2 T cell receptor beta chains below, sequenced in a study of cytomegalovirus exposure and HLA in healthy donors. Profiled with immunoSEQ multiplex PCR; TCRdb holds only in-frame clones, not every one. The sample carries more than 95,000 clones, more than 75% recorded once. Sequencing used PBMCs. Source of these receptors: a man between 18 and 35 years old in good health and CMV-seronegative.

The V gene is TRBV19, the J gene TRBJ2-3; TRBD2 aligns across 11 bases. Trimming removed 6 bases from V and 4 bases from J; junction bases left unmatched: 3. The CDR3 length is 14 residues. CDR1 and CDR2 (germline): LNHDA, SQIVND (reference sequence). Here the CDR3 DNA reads TGTGCCAGTAGGACTAGCGGGGCGGCAGATACGCAGTATTTT. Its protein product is CASRTSGAADTQYF.

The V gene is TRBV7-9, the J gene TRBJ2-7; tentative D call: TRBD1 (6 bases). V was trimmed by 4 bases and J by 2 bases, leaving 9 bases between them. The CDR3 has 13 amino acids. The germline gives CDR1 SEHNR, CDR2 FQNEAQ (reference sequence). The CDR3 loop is CASSSDSTYEQYF. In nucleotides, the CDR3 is TGTGCCAGCAGCTCGGACAGTACCTACGAGCAGTACTTC. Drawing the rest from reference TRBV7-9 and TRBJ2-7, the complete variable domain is DTGVSQNPRHKITKRGQNVTFRCDPISEHNRLYWYRQTLGQGPEFLTYFQNEAQLEKSRLLSDRFSAERPKGSFSTLEIQRTEQGDSAMYLCASSSDSTYEQYFGPGTRLTVT.